The next 13 T cell receptor beta chains were all read from a single sample in a study of T-cell reconstitution after alpha-beta-depleted transplantation in children. Unique molecular identifiers featured in how the TCRbeta library was prepared. A single record per CDR3 protein comes from TCRdb applying MiXCR to the PCR reads. The table has approximately 630,000 distinct CDR3 sequences, about an eighth seen once; the top ten hold around 0.79%. Specimen: PBMCs, collected before TCRalphabeta/CD19-depleted stem cell transplant. These receptors were collected from a girl aged 2-15 years with congenital amegakaryocytic thrombocytopenia, due to receive a stem cell transplant.

In this sample, this clonotype turned up a few times. The chain links TRBV4-2 to TRBJ2-3; 9 bases fit TRBD2. The CDR3 runs 16 residues. Germline lookup yields CDR1 LGHNA and CDR2 YNFKEQ. Trimming took 0 bases from V and 5 from J; bases not matched to a gene: 6. The CDR3 region has the DNA TGTGCCAGCAGCCAAGATGGCGGGAGGGCCGGAGATACGCAGTATTTT. It is translated as CASSQDGGRAGDTQYF.

The chain employs TRBV15 and TRBJ2-3, with TRBD2 matching 8 bases. The CDR3 sequence is 17 residues long. J lost 2 bases, V lost 7 bases, and 14 bases had no gene match. The V gene's germline CDR1 is LNHNV and CDR2 YYDKDF (reference sequence). The CDR3 protein is CATKVNGRAQDTDTQYF. DNA for the CDR3: TGTGCCACCAAGGTGAACGGGAGGGCTCAGGACACAGATACGCAGTATTTT.

This clonotype was recorded many times. The rearrangement joins TRBV24-1 to TRBJ2-1, with 7 bases identical to TRBD1. V was clipped by 2 bases and J by 1 base; unmatched bases: 4. This CDR3 is built from 16 residues. Germline V gives CDR1 KGHDR, CDR2 SFDVKD. CDR3 residues: CATSDSTGLSYNEQFF. The CDR3 bases are TGTGCCACCAGTGATTCGACAGGGCTATCCTACAATGAGCAGTTCTTC.

The gene calls are TRBV5-1 and TRBJ2-1, with a possible D match to TRBD1 (6 bases). CDR1 and CDR2 (germline): SGHRS, YFSETQ. V shed 2 bases and J shed 9 bases, with 18 bases lying between them. The CDR3 runs 15 residues. CDR3 bases: TGCGCCAGCAGCTTTCCCCAGGGGCGAAAGGGTGAGCAGTTCTTC. It is translated as CASSFPQGRKGEQFF.

The chain employs TRBV28 and TRBJ2-1, with 10 nucleotides matching TRBD2. The CDR3 is 13 residues long. J lost 8 bases, V lost 8 bases, and 6 bases had no gene match. Germline CDR1 is MDHEN and CDR2 is SYDVKM. CDR3 in amino acids: CASLLAGGHEQFF. CDR3 nucleotide sequence: TGTGCCAGCTTATTAGCGGGAGGACATGAGCAGTTCTTC. Full variable domain (outside the CDR3, taken from reference TRBV28 and TRBJ2-1): DVKVTQSSRYLVKRTGEKVFLECVQDMDHENMFWYRQDPGLGLRLIYFSYDVKMKEKGDIPEGYSVSREKKERFSLILESASTNQTSMYLCASLLAGGHEQFFGPGTRLTVL.

Only a few counts were recorded for this clonotype. V gene TRBV20-1 combines with J gene TRBJ2-7; D not resolved. The CDR3 extends over 11 amino acids. V gave up 0 bases and J gave up 5 bases, with 5 bases separating them. CDR1 is DFQATT and CDR2 is SNEGSKA in the germline V gene (reference sequence). The CDR3 is CSARDTNEQYF. The CDR3 coding sequence is TGCAGTGCTAGAGATACGAACGAGCAGTACTTC.

This clonotype has ten or more counts. The genes are TRBV5-1 and TRBJ1-5; D unclear. The CDR3 has 13 residues. The ends were cut back, 0 bases at V and 3 bases at J, with 4 bases in the middle. Germline CDR1 reads SGHRS; CDR2 reads YFSETQ. The CDR3 spells CASSLEANQPQHF. CDR3 DNA sequence: TGCGCCAGCAGCTTGGAGGCCAATCAGCCCCAGCATTTT. Complete variable domain (other parts from reference TRBV5-1 and TRBJ1-5): KAGVTQTPRYLIKTRGQQVTLSCSPISGHRSVSWYQQTPGQGLQFLFEYFSETQRNKGNFPGRFSGRQFSNSRSEMNVSTLELGDSALYLCASSLEANQPQHFGDGTRLSIL.

This clonotype was observed at least ten times. This chain uses TRBV20-1 with TRBJ2-1; 7 bases agree with TRBD2. In germline, CDR1 is DFQATT, CDR2 SNEGSKA (reference sequence). This CDR3 has 13 amino acids. After removal of 4 bases from V and 7 bases from J, the junction contained 7 bases not matched to a gene. In DNA form, the CDR3 reads TGCAGTGCTAATCCCGGGACTACAAATGAGCAGTTCTTC. This encodes CSANPGTTNEQFF.

This clonotype has ten or more counts. The genes are TRBV3-1 and TRBJ2-5, with a tentative D call TRBD2 (6 bases). Germline V gives CDR1 LGHDT, CDR2 YNNKEL (reference sequence). The V end was cut by 0 bases, the J end by 5 bases, with 10 bases between. This CDR3 contains 14 residues. CDR3 nucleotide sequence: TGTGCCAGCAGCCAAGAGTGGCTAGCGGAGACCCAGTACTTC. This translates into CASSQEWLAETQYF.

This clonotype was picked up many times. V gene TRBV20-1 combines with J gene TRBJ2-5, with D unclear. The germline CDR1 and CDR2 sequences are DFQATT and SNEGSKA (reference sequence). The CDR3 totals 13 residues. V lost 6 bases and J 4 bases, leaving 15 bases between the germline ends. This chain's CDR3 is CSAPARMSETQYF. CDR3 DNA: TGCAGTGCCCCGGCCCGTATGTCAGAGACCCAGTACTTC.

This clonotype was detected many times. The chain has TRBV27 and TRBJ2-3; 14 positions match TRBD2. From germline, CDR1 is MNHEY and CDR2 SMNVEV (reference sequence). The CDR3 runs 14 residues. V lost 11 bases to trimming and J lost 6 bases; unmatched junction nucleotides: 7. Here the CDR3 reads CAVGLAGDGDTQYF. The DNA of the CDR3 is TGTGCCGTGGGACTAGCGGGAGATGGGGATACGCAGTATTTT.

Many counts were recorded for this clonotype. This chain connects TRBV9 to TRBJ2-1; D perhaps matches TRBD2 (6 bases). Trimming pared 2 bases from V and 4 bases from J, leaving 10 bases between. The CDR3 length is 14 residues. The germline V gene has CDR1 SGDLS and CDR2 YYNGEE. The CDR3 protein is CASSVGGPYNEQFF. CDR3 DNA: TGTGCCAGCAGCGTCGGAGGGCCTTACAATGAGCAGTTCTTC.

This clonotype was recorded many times. In DNA, the CDR3 is TGTGCCAGCAGTTACTCGAATGGTCTTACAGGGCTCCCCTACGAGCAGTACTTC. It codes for CASSYSNGLTGLPYEQYF. The chain recombines TRBV6-5 with TRBJ2-7; tentative D call: TRBD1 (6 bases). Germline CDR1 MNHEY, CDR2 SVGAGI. The ends were cut back, 0 bases at V and 2 bases at J, with 20 bases in the middle. CDR3 length: 18 residues.